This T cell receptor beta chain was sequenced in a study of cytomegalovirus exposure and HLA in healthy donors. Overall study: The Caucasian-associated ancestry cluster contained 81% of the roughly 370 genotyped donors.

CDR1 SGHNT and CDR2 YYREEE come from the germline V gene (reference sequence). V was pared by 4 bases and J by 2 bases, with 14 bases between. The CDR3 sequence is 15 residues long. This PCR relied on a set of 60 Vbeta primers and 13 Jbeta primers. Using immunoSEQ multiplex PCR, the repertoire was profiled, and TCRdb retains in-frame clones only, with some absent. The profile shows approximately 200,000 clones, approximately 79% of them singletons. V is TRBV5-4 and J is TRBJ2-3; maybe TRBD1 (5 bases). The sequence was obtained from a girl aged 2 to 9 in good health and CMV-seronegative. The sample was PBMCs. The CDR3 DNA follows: TGTGCCAGCAGCATCGGACAACTTAACACAGATACGCAGTATTTT. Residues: CASSIGQLNTDTQYF.